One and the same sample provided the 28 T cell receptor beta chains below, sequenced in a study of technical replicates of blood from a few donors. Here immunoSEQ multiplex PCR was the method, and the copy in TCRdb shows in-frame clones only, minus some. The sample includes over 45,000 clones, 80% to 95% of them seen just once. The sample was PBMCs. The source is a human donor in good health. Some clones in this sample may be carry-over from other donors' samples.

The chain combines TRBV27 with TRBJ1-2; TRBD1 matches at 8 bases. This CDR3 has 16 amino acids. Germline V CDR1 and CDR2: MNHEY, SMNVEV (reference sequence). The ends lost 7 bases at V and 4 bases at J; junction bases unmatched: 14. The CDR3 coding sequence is TGTGCCAGCACCGCCAGGGGGCCGACCCTTCCCTATGGCTACACCTTC. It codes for CASTARGPTLPYGYTF.

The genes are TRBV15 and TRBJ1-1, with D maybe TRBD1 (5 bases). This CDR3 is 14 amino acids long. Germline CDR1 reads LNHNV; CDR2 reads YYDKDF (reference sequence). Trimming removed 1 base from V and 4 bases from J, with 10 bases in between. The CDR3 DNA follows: TGTGCCACCAGCAGAGGCGACAGTGGCACTGAAGCTTTCTTT. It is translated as CATSRGDSGTEAFF.

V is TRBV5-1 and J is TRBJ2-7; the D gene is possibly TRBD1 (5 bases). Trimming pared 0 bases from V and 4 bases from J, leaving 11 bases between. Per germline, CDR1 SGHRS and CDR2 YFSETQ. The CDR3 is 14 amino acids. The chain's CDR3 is CASSLVGQNYEQYF. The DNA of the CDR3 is TGCGCCAGCAGCTTGGTGGGGCAGAATTACGAGCAGTACTTC.

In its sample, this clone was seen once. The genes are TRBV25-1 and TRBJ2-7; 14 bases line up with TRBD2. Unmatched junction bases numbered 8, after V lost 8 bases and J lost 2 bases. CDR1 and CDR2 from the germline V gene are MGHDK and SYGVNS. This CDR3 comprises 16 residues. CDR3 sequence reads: CASRTSGGPNTYEQYF. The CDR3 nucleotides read TGTGCCAGCCGGACTAGCGGGGGGCCGAATACCTACGAGCAGTACTTC.

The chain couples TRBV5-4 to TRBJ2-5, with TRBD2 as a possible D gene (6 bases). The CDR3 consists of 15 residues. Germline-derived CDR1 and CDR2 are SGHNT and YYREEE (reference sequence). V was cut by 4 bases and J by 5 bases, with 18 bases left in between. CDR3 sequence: CASSRPSGSGETQYF. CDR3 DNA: TGTGCCAGCAGCCGTCCCTCCGGGAGCGGCGAGACCCAGTACTTC.

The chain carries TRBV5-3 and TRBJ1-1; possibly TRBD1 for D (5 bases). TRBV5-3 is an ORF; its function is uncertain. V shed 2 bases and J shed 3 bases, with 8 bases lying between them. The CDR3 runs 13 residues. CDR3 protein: CARSFWGDTEAFF. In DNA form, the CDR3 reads TGTGCCAGAAGCTTTTGGGGGGACACTGAAGCTTTCTTT.

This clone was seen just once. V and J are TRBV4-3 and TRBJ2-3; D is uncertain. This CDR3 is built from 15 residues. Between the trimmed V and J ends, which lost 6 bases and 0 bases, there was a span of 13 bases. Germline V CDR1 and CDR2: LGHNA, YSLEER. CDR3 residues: CASSSQVSSTDTQYF. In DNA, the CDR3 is TGCGCCAGCAGTTCCCAGGTGTCTAGCACAGATACGCAGTATTTT.

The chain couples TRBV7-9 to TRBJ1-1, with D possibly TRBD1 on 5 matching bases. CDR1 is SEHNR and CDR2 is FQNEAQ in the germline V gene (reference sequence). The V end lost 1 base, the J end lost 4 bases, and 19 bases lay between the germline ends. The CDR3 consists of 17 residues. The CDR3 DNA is TGTGCCAGCAGCTTAGGGGGCAGTCTTGGCTGGGGCACTGAAGCTTTCTTT. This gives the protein CASSLGGSLGWGTEAFF.

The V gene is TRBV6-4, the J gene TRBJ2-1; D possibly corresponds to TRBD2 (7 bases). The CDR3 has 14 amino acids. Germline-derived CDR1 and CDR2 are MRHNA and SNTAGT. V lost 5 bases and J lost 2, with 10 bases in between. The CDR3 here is CASSPGGPYNEQFF. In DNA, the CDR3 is TGTGCCAGCAGTCCGGGGGGCCCCTACAATGAGCAGTTCTTC.

The CDR3 sequence is CASSLESWGSTEAFF. CDR3 DNA: TGTGCCAGCAGCTTAGAGTCCTGGGGCAGCACTGAAGCTTTCTTT. V gene TRBV7-2 combines with J gene TRBJ1-1; perhaps TRBD1 as D (5 bases). The CDR3 has 15 residues. Trimming took off 1 base at V and 4 bases at J, with 13 bases between the two ends. Germline lookup yields CDR1 SGHTA and CDR2 FQGNSA.

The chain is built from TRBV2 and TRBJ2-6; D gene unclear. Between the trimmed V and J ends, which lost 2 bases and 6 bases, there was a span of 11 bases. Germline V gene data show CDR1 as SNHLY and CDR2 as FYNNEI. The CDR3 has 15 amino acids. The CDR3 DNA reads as TGTGCCAGCAGTGAACGCAGAACCGAGGCCAACGTCCTGACTTTC. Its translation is CASSERRTEANVLTF.

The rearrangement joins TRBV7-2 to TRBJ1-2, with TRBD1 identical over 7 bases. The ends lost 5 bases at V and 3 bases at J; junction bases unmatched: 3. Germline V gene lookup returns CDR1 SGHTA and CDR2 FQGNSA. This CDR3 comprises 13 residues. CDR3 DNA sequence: TGTGCCAGCAGCCGGGACAGCTACTATGGCTACACCTTC. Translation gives CASSRDSYYGYTF.

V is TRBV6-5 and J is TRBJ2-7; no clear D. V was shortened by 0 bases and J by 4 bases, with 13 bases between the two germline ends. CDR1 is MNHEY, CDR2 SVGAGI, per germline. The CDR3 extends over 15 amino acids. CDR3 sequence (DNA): TGTGCCAGCAGTTACTCCAGCGCCTTGCGTTACGAGCAGTACTTC. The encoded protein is CASSYSSALRYEQYF.

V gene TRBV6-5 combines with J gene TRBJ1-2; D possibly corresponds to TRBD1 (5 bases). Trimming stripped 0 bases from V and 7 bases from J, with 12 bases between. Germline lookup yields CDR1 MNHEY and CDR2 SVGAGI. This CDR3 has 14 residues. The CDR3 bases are TGTGCCAGCAGTTACTCCCCGCAGGGCCGTGGCTACACCTTC. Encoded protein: CASSYSPQGRGYTF.

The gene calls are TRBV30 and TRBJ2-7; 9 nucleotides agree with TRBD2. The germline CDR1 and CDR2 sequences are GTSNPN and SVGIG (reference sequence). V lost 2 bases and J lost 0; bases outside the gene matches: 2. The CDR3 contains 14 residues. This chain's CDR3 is CAWSWGLASYEQYF. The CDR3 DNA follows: TGTGCCTGGAGTTGGGGACTAGCCTCCTACGAGCAGTACTTC.

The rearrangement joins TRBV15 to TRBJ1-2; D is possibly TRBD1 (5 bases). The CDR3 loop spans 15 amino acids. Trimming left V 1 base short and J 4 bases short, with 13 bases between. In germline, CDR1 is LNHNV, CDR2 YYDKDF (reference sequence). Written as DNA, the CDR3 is TGTGCCACCAGCAGAGTCCCTCAGGGTATCTATGGCTACACCTTC. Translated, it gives CATSRVPQGIYGYTF. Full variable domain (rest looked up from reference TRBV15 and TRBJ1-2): DAMVIQNPRYQVTQFGKPVTLSCSQTLNHNVMYWYQQKSSQAPKLLFHYYDKDFNNEADTPDNFQSRRPNTSFCFLDIRSPGLGDTAMYLCATSRVPQGIYGYTFGSGTRLTVV.

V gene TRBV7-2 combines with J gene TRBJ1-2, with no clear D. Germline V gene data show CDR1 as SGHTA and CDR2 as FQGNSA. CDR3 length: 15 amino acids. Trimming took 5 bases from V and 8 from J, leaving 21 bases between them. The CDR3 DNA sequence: TGTGCCAGCAGCCTTCAGCCGGGTCGAGGGTACGGCTACACCTTC. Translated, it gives CASSLQPGRGYGYTF.

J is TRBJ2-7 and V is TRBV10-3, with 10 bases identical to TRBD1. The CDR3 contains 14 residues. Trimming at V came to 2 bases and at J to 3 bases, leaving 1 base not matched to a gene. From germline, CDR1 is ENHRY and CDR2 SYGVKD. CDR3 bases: TGTGCCATCAGTGAGGGACAGGGGGGCTACGAGCAGTACTTC. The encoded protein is CAISEGQGGYEQYF.

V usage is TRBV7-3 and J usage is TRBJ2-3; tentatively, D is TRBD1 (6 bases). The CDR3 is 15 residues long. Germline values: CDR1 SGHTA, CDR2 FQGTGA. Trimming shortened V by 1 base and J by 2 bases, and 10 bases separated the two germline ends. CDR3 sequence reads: CASSLSQGLTDTQYF. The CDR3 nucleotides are TGTGCCAGCAGCTTAAGTCAGGGGCTCACAGATACGCAGTATTTT.

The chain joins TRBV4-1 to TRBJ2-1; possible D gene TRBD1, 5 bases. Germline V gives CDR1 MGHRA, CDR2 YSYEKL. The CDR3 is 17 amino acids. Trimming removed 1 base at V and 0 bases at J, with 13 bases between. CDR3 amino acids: CASSQGGADTSYNEQFF. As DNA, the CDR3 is TGCGCCAGCAGCCAAGGGGGCGCGGACACCTCCTACAATGAGCAGTTCTTC.

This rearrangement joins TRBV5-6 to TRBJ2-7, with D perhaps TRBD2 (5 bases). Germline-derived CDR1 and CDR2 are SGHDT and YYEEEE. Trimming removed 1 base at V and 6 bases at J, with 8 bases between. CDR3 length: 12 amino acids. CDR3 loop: CASSLRAGEQYF. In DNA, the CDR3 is TGTGCCAGCAGCTTGAGGGCGGGCGAGCAGTACTTC.

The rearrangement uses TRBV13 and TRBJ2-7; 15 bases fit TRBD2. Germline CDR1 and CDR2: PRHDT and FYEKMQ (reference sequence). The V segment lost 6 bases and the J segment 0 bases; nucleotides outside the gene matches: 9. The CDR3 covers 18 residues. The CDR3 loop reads CASSLGLAGGASSYEQYF. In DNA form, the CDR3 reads TGTGCCAGCAGTTTGGGACTAGCGGGGGGTGCTAGCTCCTACGAGCAGTACTTC.

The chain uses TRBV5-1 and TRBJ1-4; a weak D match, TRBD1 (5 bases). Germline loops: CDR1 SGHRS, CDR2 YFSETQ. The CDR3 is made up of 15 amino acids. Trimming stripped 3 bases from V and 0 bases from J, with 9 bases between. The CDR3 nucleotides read TGCGCCAGCAGCTATGGGGGGGCAACTAATGAAAAACTGTTTTTT. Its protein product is CASSYGGATNEKLFF. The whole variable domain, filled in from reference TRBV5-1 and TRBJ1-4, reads KAGVTQTPRYLIKTRGQQVTLSCSPISGHRSVSWYQQTPGQGLQFLFEYFSETQRNKGNFPGRFSGRQFSNSRSEMNVSTLELGDSALYLCASSYGGATNEKLFFGSGTQLSVL.

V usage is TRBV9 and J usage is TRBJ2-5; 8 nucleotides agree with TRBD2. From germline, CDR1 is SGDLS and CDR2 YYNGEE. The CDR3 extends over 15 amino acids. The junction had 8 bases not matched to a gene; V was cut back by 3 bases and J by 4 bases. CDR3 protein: CASSAGTSDRETQYF. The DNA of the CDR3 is TGTGCCAGCAGCGCCGGGACTAGTGATCGAGAGACCCAGTACTTC. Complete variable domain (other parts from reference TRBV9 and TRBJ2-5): DSGVTQTPKHLITATGQRVTLRCSPRSGDLSVYWYQQSLDQGLQFLIQYYNGEERAKGNILERFSAQQFPDLHSELNLSSLELGDSALYFCASSAGTSDRETQYFGPGTRLLVL.

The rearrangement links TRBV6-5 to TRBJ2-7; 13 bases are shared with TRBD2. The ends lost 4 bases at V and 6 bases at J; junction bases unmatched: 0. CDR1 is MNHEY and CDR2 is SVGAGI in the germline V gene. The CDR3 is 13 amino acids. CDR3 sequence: CASSWTSGSEQYF. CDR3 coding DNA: TGTGCCAGCAGTTGGACTAGCGGGAGCGAGCAGTACTTC.

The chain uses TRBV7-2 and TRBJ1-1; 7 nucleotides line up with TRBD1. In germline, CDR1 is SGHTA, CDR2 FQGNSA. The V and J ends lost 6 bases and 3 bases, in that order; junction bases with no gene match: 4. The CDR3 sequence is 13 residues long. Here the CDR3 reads CASRFTGDTEAFF. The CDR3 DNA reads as TGTGCCAGCAGATTCACAGGGGACACTGAAGCTTTCTTT.

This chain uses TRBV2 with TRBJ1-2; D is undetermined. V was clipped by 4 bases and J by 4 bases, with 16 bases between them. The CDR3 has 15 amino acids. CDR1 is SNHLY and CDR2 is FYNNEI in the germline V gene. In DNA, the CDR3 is TGTGCCAGCAGTGCTTCCCTCCTAACCATCTATGGCTACACCTTC. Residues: CASSASLLTIYGYTF.

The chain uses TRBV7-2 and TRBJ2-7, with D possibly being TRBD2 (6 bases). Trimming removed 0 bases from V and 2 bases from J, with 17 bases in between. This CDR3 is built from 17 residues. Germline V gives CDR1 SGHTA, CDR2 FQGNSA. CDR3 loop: CASSLAGLLADPYEQYF. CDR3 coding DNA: TGTGCCAGCAGCTTAGCGGGGCTGTTAGCGGACCCCTACGAGCAGTACTTC.